Below are 24 T cell receptor beta chains sequenced from a single sample in a study of blood T cell repertoires in COVID-19. Assay: immunoSEQ multiplex PCR; the TCRdb copy retains only in-frame clones and omits some. Seen here are around 140,000 clones, approximately 84% observed once, and the top ten hold roughly 2.6%. Sequencing input: peripheral blood. These receptors came from a human donor with acute or convalescent COVID-19. The donor label of this sample is uncertain.

The J gene is TRBJ1-2, the V gene TRBV19; 11 nucleotides match TRBD1. CDR3 length equals 14 residues. CDR1 LNHDA and CDR2 SQIVND come from the germline V gene (reference sequence). Trimming at V came to 5 bases and at J to 9 bases, leaving 8 bases not matched to a gene. CDR3 sequence reads: CASSPLRTGGRYTF. CDR3 bases: TGTGCCAGTAGTCCCCTTCGGACAGGGGGCCGCTACACCTTC.

The CDR3 is CASSKEGGEVNSPLHF. The CDR3 DNA reads as TGTGCCAGCAGCAAAGAAGGGGGGGAAGTGAATTCACCCCTCCACTTT. V is TRBV21-1 and J is TRBJ1-6. TRBV21-1 is classified as a pseudogene. The CDR3 is 16 amino acids.

This chain uses TRBV30 with TRBJ2-3; 7 bases map to TRBD2. This CDR3 contains 15 residues. J gave up 1 base and V 2 bases, and 6 bases lay outside the gene matches. Per germline, CDR1 GTSNPN and CDR2 SVGIG (reference sequence). CDR3 coding DNA: TGTGCCTGGAGTTCGGGGGGAGCGGGCACAGATACGCAGTATTTT. Translation gives CAWSSGGAGTDTQYF.

V gene TRBV7-2 combines with J gene TRBJ1-1; D is uncertain. Per germline, CDR1 SGHTA and CDR2 FQGNSA. The CDR3 runs to 14 residues. V was clipped by 5 bases and J by 1 base, with 11 bases between them. The CDR3 DNA sequence: TGTGCCAGCAGCCCACTAATGGGGAACACTGAAGCTTTCTTT. This sequence encodes CASSPLMGNTEAFF. Full variable domain (remainder filled in from reference TRBV7-2 and TRBJ1-1): GAGVSQSPSNKVTEKGKDVELRCDPISGHTALYWYRQSLGQGLEFLIYFQGNSAPDKSGLPSDRFSAERTGGSVSTLTIQRTQQEDSAVYLCASSPLMGNTEAFFGQGTRLTVV.

The CDR3 DNA reads TGTGCCAGCAGCCCCACTGATATTGGGCTAGCCAAAAACATTCAGTACTTC. Protein product: CASSPTDIGLAKNIQYF. This chain links TRBV7-9 with TRBJ2-4; no reliable D call. The CDR3 contains 17 residues. Trimming left V 5 bases short and J 0 bases short, with 17 bases between. Germline CDR1 reads SEHNR; CDR2 reads FQNEAQ (reference sequence). Combining the CDR3 with reference TRBV7-9 and TRBJ2-4 gives the whole variable domain DTGVSQNPRHKITKRGQNVTFRCDPISEHNRLYWYRQTLGQGPEFLTYFQNEAQLEKSRLLSDRFSAERPKGSFSTLEIQRTEQGDSAMYLCASSPTDIGLAKNIQYFGAGTRLSVL.

The V and J genes are TRBV19 and TRBJ1-6; D remains unclear. Between the trimmed V and J ends, which lost 0 bases and 8 bases, there was a span of 5 bases. In germline, CDR1 is LNHDA, CDR2 SQIVND (reference sequence). The CDR3 is 13 residues long. CDR3 bases: TGTGCCAGTAGTATAGAATCGGATTCACCCCTCCACTTT. This sequence encodes CASSIESDSPLHF. Based on the CDR3 plus reference TRBV19 and TRBJ1-6, the full variable domain is DGGITQSPKYLFRKEGQNVTLSCEQNLNHDAMYWYRQDPGQGLRLIYYSQIVNDFQKGDIAEGYSVSREKKESFPLTVTSAQKNPTAFYLCASSIESDSPLHFGNGTRLTVT.

J is TRBJ1-1 and V is TRBV6-5, with D possibly being TRBD1 (5 bases). V shed 0 bases and J shed 0 bases, with 8 bases lying between them. The CDR3 consists of 15 residues. Germline values: CDR1 MNHEY, CDR2 SVGAGI. The chain's CDR3 is CASSYSRAMNTEAFF. The CDR3 region has the DNA TGTGCCAGCAGTTACTCCAGGGCCATGAACACTGAAGCTTTCTTT.

J is TRBJ2-7 and V is TRBV6-5; 16 bases are shared with TRBD2. CDR1 and CDR2 from the germline V gene are MNHEY and SVGAGI. J gave up 5 bases and V 7 bases, and 2 bases lay outside the gene matches. The CDR3 sequence is 14 residues long. The CDR3 nucleotides are TGTGCCAGCATGGGACTAGCGGGGGGGGACGAGCAGTACTTC. This gives the protein CASMGLAGGDEQYF.

The gene calls are TRBV3-1 (or the pseudogene TRBV3-2) and TRBJ1-5; TRBD1 matches at 9 bases. After removal of 0 bases from V and 7 bases from J, the junction contained 7 bases not matched to a gene. CDR3 size: 16 residues. Germline CDR1 is LGHDT and CDR2 is YNNKEL (reference sequence). CDR3 region: CASSQDLGTGLQPQHF. CDR3 bases: TGTGCCAGCAGCCAAGATTTGGGGACAGGGCTCCAGCCCCAGCATTTT.

The V and J genes are TRBV3-1 (or the pseudogene TRBV3-2) and TRBJ1-1, with 9 bases that match TRBD1. The CDR3 is 16 residues long. With V trimmed by 1 base and J by 5 bases, 8 bases remained unmatched. The germline V gene has CDR1 LGHDT and CDR2 YNNKEL (reference sequence). The CDR3 DNA follows: TGTGCCAGCAGCCAAGTGTTAGGACAGGGGAGTACTGAAGCTTTCTTT. Translation gives CASSQVLGQGSTEAFF.

This clone has a single count. V gene TRBV7-6 combines with J gene TRBJ2-6; TRBD1 might be the D (6 bases). This CDR3 spans 17 amino acids. Germline CDR1 and CDR2: SGHVS and FNYEAQ. V lost 7 bases and J lost 0, with 16 bases in between. CDR3 region: CASTGQRGFSGANVLTF. CDR3 nucleotide sequence: TGTGCCAGCACCGGTCAAAGGGGGTTCTCTGGGGCCAACGTCCTGACTTTC.

V usage is TRBV9 and J usage is TRBJ1-5, with 7 bases lining up with TRBD1. The CDR3 totals 14 residues. The J segment lost 5 bases and the V segment lost 1 base, leaving 3 bases of the junction unmatched. Germline CDR1 and CDR2: SGDLS and YYNGEE. CDR3 in DNA: TGTGCCAGCAGCGTACAGGGGGACCATCAGCCCCAGCATTTT. Translating gives CASSVQGDHQPQHF.

The V call is TRBV5-1, the J call TRBJ1-5; possibly TRBD1 for D (5 bases). CDR1 and CDR2 (germline): SGHRS, YFSETQ. The ends were cut back, 0 bases at V and 1 base at J, with 8 bases in the middle. CDR3 length: 15 amino acids. The CDR3 DNA reads TGCGCCAGCAGCTTGGATCCAGGGAGCAATCAGCCCCAGCATTTT. It encodes CASSLDPGSNQPQHF.

This clone has a handful of counts. This chain uses TRBV10-2 with TRBJ1-5; D gene unclear. This CDR3 comprises 14 residues. Trimming left V 3 bases short and J 4 bases short, with 10 bases between. CDR1 is WSHSY and CDR2 is SAAADI in the germline V gene. In nucleotides, the CDR3 is TGCGCCAGCAGTGAAAGTTCGCGTAATCAGCCCCAGCATTTT. It codes for CASSESSRNQPQHF.

The CDR3 nucleotides are TGTGCCAGCTCACCGGGGACAGGGGGTTACGAGCAGTACTTC. Its protein product is CASSPGTGGYEQYF. This sequence joins TRBV18 and TRBJ2-7, with 11 bases fitting TRBD1. The CDR3 length is 14 residues. Germline lookup yields CDR1 KGHSH and CDR2 LQKENI. V dropped 3 bases and J dropped 4; count of bases not matched to a gene: 2.

With regard to this clone: This CDR3 is also generated by other DNA sequences in the sample. The V and J genes are TRBV30 and TRBJ1-3; D perhaps matches TRBD1 (5 bases). Germline loops: CDR1 GTSNPN, CDR2 SVGIG (reference sequence). Between the trimmed V and J ends, which lost 3 bases and 0 bases, there was a span of 9 bases. This CDR3 has 14 residues. The CDR3 reads CAWSSGGSGNTIYF. The CDR3 DNA reads TGTGCCTGGAGCTCGGGGGGCTCTGGAAACACCATATATTTT.

The chain has TRBV7-2 and TRBJ2-2; TRBD2 is a possible D gene (6 bases). CDR3 length equals 16 residues. Germline CDR1 is SGHTA and CDR2 is FQGNSA. Trimming pared 0 bases from V and 6 bases from J, leaving 14 bases between. The DNA for the CDR3 is TGTGCCAGCAGCTTAGCGGGTGGGGAGGTGGCCGGGGAGCTGTTTTTT. It translates to CASSLAGGEVAGELFF.

The V call is TRBV3-1 (or the pseudogene TRBV3-2), the J call TRBJ2-3, with 10 positions matching TRBD2. Per germline, CDR1 LGHDT and CDR2 YNNKEL (reference sequence). Trimming at V came to 0 bases and at J to 6 bases, leaving 9 bases not matched to a gene. CDR3 size: 17 residues. The CDR3: CASSQDGEREGWDTQYF. CDR3 sequence (DNA): TGTGCCAGCAGCCAAGATGGGGAGCGGGAGGGATGGGATACGCAGTATTTT.

The chain recombines TRBV19 with TRBJ1-4; no clear D gene. V lost 5 bases to trimming and J lost 0 bases, with 10 bases between them. The germline V gene has CDR1 LNHDA and CDR2 SQIVND (reference sequence). The length of the CDR3 is 15 residues. CDR3 bases: TGTGCCAGTAGTTTCACAGTTGCAACTAATGAAAAACTGTTTTTT. Amino acid sequence: CASSFTVATNEKLFF.

The chain links TRBV7-2 to TRBJ2-5; maybe TRBD1 (8 bases). CDR1 is SGHTA, CDR2 FQGNSA, per germline. Trimming cost V 2 bases and J 4 bases, with 11 bases left between them. The CDR3 has 14 residues. CDR3 sequence reads: CASSLYRGGETQYF. In nucleotides, the CDR3 is TGTGCCAGCAGCTTATACAGGGGGGGAGAGACCCAGTACTTC. The complete variable domain, with remaining parts taken from reference TRBV7-2 and TRBJ2-5, reads GAGVSQSPSNKVTEKGKDVELRCDPISGHTALYWYRQSLGQGLEFLIYFQGNSAPDKSGLPSDRFSAERTGGSVSTLTIQRTQQEDSAVYLCASSLYRGGETQYFGPGTRLLVL.

This clone has only one observation. The chain recombines TRBV9 with TRBJ2-3; 12 bases align to TRBD2. Germline lookup yields CDR1 SGDLS and CDR2 YYNGEE. This CDR3 is built from 17 residues. V dropped 4 bases and J dropped 4; count of bases not matched to a gene: 10. The CDR3, as DNA: TGTGCCAGCAGCCCGATATCTAGCGGGGGGGCCGCAGATACGCAGTATTTT. This translates into CASSPISSGGAADTQYF. The whole variable domain, remainder taken from reference TRBV9 and TRBJ2-3, is DSGVTQTPKHLITATGQRVTLRCSPRSGDLSVYWYQQSLDQGLQFLIQYYNGEERAKGNILERFSAQQFPDLHSELNLSSLELGDSALYFCASSPISSGGAADTQYFGPGTRLTVL.

The rearrangement uses TRBV11-1 and TRBJ1-6, with TRBD1 matching 7 bases. CDR3 size: 16 residues. CDR1 is SGHAT and CDR2 is FQDESV in the germline V gene (reference sequence). J gave up 3 bases and V 4 bases, and 6 bases lay outside the gene matches. The CDR3 DNA reads TGTGCCAGCAGCTCGCGGGCAGGGGGCTATAATTCACCCCTCCACTTT. Encoded protein: CASSSRAGGYNSPLHF.

This chain uses TRBV6-5 with TRBJ2-4; D is possibly TRBD2 (5 bases). The germline V gene encodes CDR1 MNHEY and CDR2 SVGAGI. The CDR3 loop spans 13 amino acids. Trimming removed 3 bases from V and 5 bases from J, with 8 bases in between. CDR3 in amino acids: CASSYAGENIQYF. In nucleotides, the CDR3 is TGTGCCAGCAGTTATGCCGGGGAAAACATTCAGTACTTC.

This chain links TRBV3-1 (or the pseudogene TRBV3-2) with TRBJ2-7; 12 bases line up with TRBD2. CDR3 length: 14 residues. V shed 6 bases, J shed 4 bases, and the junction held 4 bases outside the gene matches. Germline values: CDR1 LGHDT, CDR2 YNNKEL (reference sequence). The CDR3 here is CASSFGLAGYEQYF. The CDR3 bases are TGTGCCAGCAGTTTCGGACTAGCGGGGTACGAGCAGTACTTC.